This T cell receptor beta chain was found in a study of T cells in Graves' hyperthyroidism and ophthalmopathy. About the research overall: Peripheral blood draws took place at initial diagnosis, ahead of any treatment. Study-wide results and caveats: Most thyroid clonotypes expanded above 0.001 were also detected in blood.

Amplified regions were TCR beta CDR3 sequences from RNA transcripts. HTBI primers were the set used in a first-round RT-PCR of the TCR CDR3. TCRdb reprocessed the multiplex PCR reads via MiXCR and lists one record per CDR3 protein. This table has about 840,000 distinct CDR3 sequences, about two fifths appearing once. In making diagnoses, clinical symptoms, serum thyroxine and TRAb, thyroid ultrasound and orbital computed tomography were all used. Isolation of PBMCs was performed on 9.5 to 10 ml fresh peripheral blood. Germline V gene sequence: CDR1 ENHRY, CDR2 SYGVKD. This CDR3 has 13 amino acids. The J segment lost 4 bases and the V segment lost 10 bases, leaving 6 bases of the junction unmatched. For this clonotype: Its cognate antigen is unknown.

The clonotype comes from a man aged 18 to 29 with Graves' hyperthyroidism. Sequenced material: blood. The chain uses TRBV10-3 and TRBJ1-2; 10 bases are shared with TRBD1. CDR3 region: CATGTGDPYGYTF. The CDR3 region has the DNA TGTGCCACCGGGACAGGGGATCCCTATGGCTACACCTTC.